This T cell receptor (beta chain) was recorded in a study of CD8+ T cells in alopecia areata. Notes on the study in general: Because one nonresponder was included, the link of baseline CD8+ expansion to response is considered uncertain.

After removal of 0 bases from V and 4 bases from J, the junction contained 14 bases not matched to a gene. Germline V lookup: CDR1 MGHRA, CDR2 YSYEKL. The CDR3 has 18 amino acids. Extracted RNA was reverse transcribed, and the resulting cDNA served as sequencing template. The assay was immunoSEQ multiplex PCR, and TCRdb's table has in-frame clones only and misses some. This sample has 130,000 or so clones, with approximately 90% found just once. Stated treatment: oral pan-JAK inhibitor, 5-10 mg twice daily. In the case of this clone: Its antigen is not identified.

The sample consisted of CD8+ T cells sorted from blood, taken at week 4, from a patient treated with tofacitinib. The gene calls are TRBV4-1 and TRBJ2-7, with TRBD1 matching over 8 bases. This sequence was found in a human donor with alopecia areata. DNA for the CDR3: TGCGCCAGCAGCCAAGACGGCAGAGGACAGGGTAATCCTTACGAGCAGTACTTC. It translates to CASSQDGRGQGNPYEQYF.